The 5 T cell receptor beta chains in this list originate from one sample, sequenced in a study of cytomegalovirus exposure and HLA in healthy donors. 13 Jbeta primers and 60 Vbeta primers were used for the PCR. The repertoire was sequenced with immunoSEQ multiplex PCR; TCRdb's copy has only in-frame clones and lacks some. The sample has more than 150,000 clones, around 85% seen once. The sequenced material came from PBMCs. The origin of the receptors is a man aged 40-49 years in good health and CMV-seropositive.

The chain uses TRBV11-2 and TRBJ1-6, with D perhaps matching TRBD1 (5 bases). Trimming left V 3 bases short and J 8 bases short, with 8 bases between. The CDR3 length is 13 residues. The germline gives CDR1 SGHAT, CDR2 FQNNGV. The chain's CDR3 is CASSLGGDSPLHF. The CDR3 DNA reads TGTGCCAGCAGCTTGGGGGGGGATTCACCCCTCCACTTT.

This chain links TRBV27 with TRBJ2-5, with D perhaps TRBD2 (6 bases). The J call may be faulty, since TRBJ2-7 better matches the DNA end. The CDR3 loop spans 12 amino acids. The germline gives CDR1 MNHEY, CDR2 SMNVEV (reference sequence). CDR3 loop: CASMGGFYEQYF. CDR3 DNA sequence: TGTGCCAGCATGGGAGGCTTCTACGAGCAGTACTTC.

This chain links TRBV28 with TRBJ1-1, with TRBD1 matching 10 bases. The CDR3 consists of 17 residues. CDR1 MDHEN and CDR2 SYDVKM come from the germline V gene. V lost 5 bases, J lost 1 base, and 10 bases stayed unmatched. The CDR3 DNA reads as TGTGCCAGCAGTCCCTCGGGGACAGGGGTCGGGAACACTGAAGCTTTCTTT. Translation: CASSPSGTGVGNTEAFF.

This clone has a single count. The chain links TRBV11-3 to TRBJ2-3; 10 nucleotides match TRBD2. CDR1 is SGHNT, CDR2 YENEEA, per germline. The CDR3 totals 17 residues. The junction had 7 bases not matched to a gene; V was cut back by 0 bases and J by 4 bases. The CDR3 here is CASSLEGSSGGADTQYF. The CDR3 nucleotides read TGTGCCAGCAGCTTAGAAGGATCTAGCGGGGGAGCAGATACGCAGTATTTT.

This clone appeared a few times. The J gene is TRBJ1-1, the V gene TRBV7-9; D perhaps matches TRBD1 (5 bases). Trimming took off 6 bases at V and 8 bases at J, with 10 bases between the two ends. Looked up from germline, CDR1 is SEHNR and CDR2 is FQNEAQ (reference sequence). The CDR3 sequence is 11 residues long. The CDR3 DNA sequence: TGTGCCAGCAGTTCCCGACAGGAAGCTTTCTTT. This translates into CASSSRQEAFF.